This T cell receptor (beta chain) is drawn from a study of T-cell memory formation after mild COVID-19. General study points: Clones that contracted from day 15 to 85 were balanced CD4/CD8, while later expanders leaned CD4+.

Concerning this clonotype: Its antigen is currently unknown.

Constant-segment primers served in 5'RACE that generated TCR alpha and TCR beta cDNA libraries bearing sample barcodes and UMIs. From the 5' RACE reads, TCRdb called clonotypes with MiXCR, one entry per CDR3 protein. This table has over 150,000 distinct CDR3 sequences, approximately 18% appearing once. Trimming pared 3 bases from V and 3 bases from J, leaving 8 bases between. The CDR3 extends over 12 amino acids. From germline, CDR1 is DFQATT and CDR2 SNEGSKA (reference sequence). The sample comprised PBMCs or a T cell subset sorted from them (not recorded which). The sequence came from a man between 18 and 29 years old who had mild COVID-19 (a few samples of this study predate the infection). Cell type and time point are not known. The chain employs TRBV20-1 and TRBJ1-1; TRBD1 is a possible D gene (6 bases). The CDR3 loop is CSASKGDTEAFF. As DNA, the CDR3 is TGCAGTGCTAGTAAGGGGGACACTGAAGCTTTCTTT.